The rows below give T cell receptor beta chains drawn from one sample of a study of T-cell memory formation after mild COVID-19. TCRdb ran MiXCR on the 5' RACE reads and lists one entry per CDR3 protein. The sample shows under 300,000 distinct CDR3 sequences, about a sixth of them seen only once. The sequenced material came from PBMCs or a T cell subset sorted from them (not recorded which). These TCRs come from a man between 18 and 29 years old who had mild COVID-19 (a few samples of this study predate the infection). Cell type and time point are not known. Each CDR3 is given with its conserved first and last residue. Each record gives: D gene, V gene, J gene, clone size, CDR3 DNA, CDR3 protein. D genes are given only for firm matches. Size values are once, few and many counts, or a class for expanded clones, and some rows have none.

-,TRBV14,TRBJ2-1,few,TGTGCCAGCAGCCAGCTCCGGAATGAGCAGTTCTTC,CASSQLRNEQFF
-,TRBV7-8,TRBJ2-1,-,TGTGCCAGCAGCATCTCATGGGACAATGAGCAGTTCTTC,CASSISWDNEQFF
-,TRBV11-2,TRBJ2-1,-,TGTGCCAGCAGCTCTCGTCGGCCGGACAATGAGCAGTTCTTC,CASSSRRPDNEQFF
-,TRBV6-2/TRBV6-3,TRBJ2-7,once,TGTGCCAGCAGTAACGACAGGGAGCAGTACTTC,CASSNDREQYF
TRBD2,TRBV2,TRBJ2-5,many,TGTGCCAGCAGTGGGGCAGCAGCGGGGGTGACCCAGTACTTC,CASSGAAAGVTQYF
-,TRBV5-1,TRBJ2-5,-,TGCGCCAGCGGCGGGGGCGCCCAAGAGACCCAGTACTTC,CASGGGAQETQYF
-,TRBV21-1,TRBJ2-5,-,TGTGCCAGCAGCAAAGAGTCCCCCTACCGACACTACCAAGAGACCCAGTACTTC,CASSKESPYRHYQETQYF
-,TRBV4-2,TRBJ2-2,-,TGTGCCAGCAGCCAAGATGGTTCGGACAGTGCCACCGGGGAGCTGTTTTTT,CASSQDGSDSATGELFF
TRBD2,TRBV9,TRBJ2-3,few,TGTGCCAGCAGCGTAGGGACTAGATCAGATACGCAGTATTTT,CASSVGTRSDTQYF
TRBD2,TRBV6-1,TRBJ2-5,-,TGTGCCAGCAGTGAACTTAGCGGGGACTTGGAGACCCAGTACTTC,CASSELSGDLETQYF
TRBD1,TRBV7-9,TRBJ2-1,few,TGTGCCAGCAGCTCGGACAGGGGGGCCTACAATGAGCAGTTCTTC,CASSSDRGAYNEQFF
TRBD1,TRBV11-2,TRBJ2-4,-,TGTGCCAGCAGCCAGAATGACAGGGGGTTTAACATTCAGTACTTC,CASSQNDRGFNIQYF
-,TRBV5-1,TRBJ1-1,-,TGCGCCAGCAGCGGCAGCCGAAACACTGAAGCTTTCTTT,CASSGSRNTEAFF
-,TRBV20-1,TRBJ1-5,-,TGCAGTGCTAAACGTCAGGACCAGCCCCAGCATTTT,CSAKRQDQPQHF
-,TRBV7-2,TRBJ2-2,many,TGTGCCAGCAGCTTCTCGGGCACAAACACCGGGGAGCTGTTTTTT,CASSFSGTNTGELFF
-,TRBV29-1,TRBJ2-3,few,TGCAGCGTCGACCAGACGAACACAGATACGCAGTATTTT,CSVDQTNTDTQYF
-,TRBV10-3,TRBJ1-2,-,TGTGCCATCAGCCCGGGGGGAGGCTACACCTTC,CAISPGGGYTF
-,TRBV28,TRBJ1-2,few,TGTGCCAGCAGCTGGGCAGGGTACTATGGCTACACCTTC,CASSWAGYYGYTF
TRBD1,TRBV7-2,TRBJ1-1,-,TGTGCCAGCAGGGTTGCAGGGGGCGGAACTGAAGCTTTCTTT,CASRVAGGGTEAFF
-,TRBV12-5,TRBJ2-1,-,TGTGCTAGTGGTTTGAGGCCTTCAGGGGCCTCCTACAATGAGCAGTTCTTC,CASGLRPSGASYNEQFF
-,TRBV5-1,TRBJ1-1,few,TGCGCCAGCAGCCCGGTGAGAAGCGCCAGTATCTTCACTGAAGCTTTCTTT,CASSPVRSASIFTEAFF
-,TRBV15,TRBJ2-2,few,TGTGCCACCAGCAGGGCAAGGGAACTTTCCGGGGAGCTGTTTTTT,CATSRARELSGELFF
-,TRBV7-3,TRBJ2-1,-,TGTGCCAGCAGCCAAGACTGGGGAACGAGCTCCTACAATGAGCAGTTCTTC,CASSQDWGTSSYNEQFF
-,TRBV6-1,TRBJ1-1,-,TGTGCCAGCAGTGAAGGGCCGGGCAGGGTGAACACTGAAGCTTTCTTT,CASSEGPGRVNTEAFF
TRBD1,TRBV5-1,TRBJ2-2,few,TGCGCCAGCAGCCGAGACAGGGACAGGCCCTTGTTTACCGGGGAGCTGTTTTTT,CASSRDRDRPLFTGELFF
-,TRBV23-1,TRBJ1-5,few,TGCGCCAGCAGTCAATCGGTAGACAGTGGGGACCAGCCCCAGCATTTT,CASSQSVDSGDQPQHF
TRBD1,TRBV6-5,TRBJ1-4,many,TGTGCCAGCAGCTTGACAGGGTCTAATGAAAAACTGTTTTTT,CASSLTGSNEKLFF
TRBD1,TRBV7-2,TRBJ2-7,few,TGTGCCAGCAGCTACCGGACAGGGCGGGACGAGCAGTACTTC,CASSYRTGRDEQYF
TRBD1,TRBV14,TRBJ2-2,many,TGTGCCAGCAGCCGGGGACAGGGCATCACCGGGGAGCTGTTTTTT,CASSRGQGITGELFF
TRBD2,TRBV27,TRBJ2-7,-,TGTGCCAGCAGACCCGGACTAGCGTGGGCCTACGAGCAGTACTTC,CASRPGLAWAYEQYF
TRBD1,TRBV5-1,TRBJ2-3,many,TGCGCCAGCAGCTTTGGACAGGACACAGATACGCAGTATTTT,CASSFGQDTDTQYF
-,TRBV29-1,TRBJ1-1,-,TGCAGCGTTTCCGGCGGGAGTGGGAGCTTAGTTGAAGCTTTCTTT,CSVSGGSGSLVEAFF
TRBD2,TRBV10-3,TRBJ2-7,many,TGTGCCATCAGTGATGAAGCGGGAAAGCGCCTGTACGAGCAGTACTTC,CAISDEAGKRLYEQYF